This TCR beta chain was identified in a study of cytomegalovirus exposure and HLA in healthy donors. The PCR was carried out with 60 Vbeta primers and 13 Jbeta primers. Generated by immunoSEQ multiplex PCR, the TCRdb table keeps only in-frame clones and is missing some. In the table there are about 120,000 clones, over 70% of which are singletons. The ends were cut back, 5 bases at V and 3 bases at J, with 10 bases in the middle. From germline, CDR1 is SGHNT and CDR2 YYREEE (reference sequence). The CDR3 covers 13 residues. This receptor was obtained from a female donor in good health and CMV-seropositive. Sequenced material: PBMCs. The rearrangement joins TRBV5-4 to TRBJ2-3; D is unresolved. The DNA of the CDR3 is TGTGCCAGCAGTTTTTCGAGTACAGATACGCAGTATTTT. This translates into CASSFSSTDTQYF.